This TCR beta chain is drawn from a study of T cells in Graves' hyperthyroidism and ophthalmopathy. Graves' hyperthyroidism qualified as stable when ophthalmopathy did not progress within 18 months. From RNA transcripts, TCR beta CDR3 regions were amplified. The primer set for the first-round RT-PCR of the TCR CDR3 was HTBI. In TCRdb, the multiplex PCR reads were re-called with MiXCR into one record per CDR3 protein. The table has about 560,000 distinct CDR3 sequences, 46% seen once; the top ten hold just under 8.5%. This CDR3 comprises 17 residues. CDR1 and CDR2 (germline): SGHRS, YFSETQ. Comment on this clonotype: Mismatch with germline at one junction end may stem from a read error.

Sequencing was carried out using peripheral blood or thyroid tissue (not recorded which). V is TRBV5-1 and J is TRBJ1-2, with D tentatively TRBD1 (5 bases). The receptor was derived from a woman in her late teens or twenties with Graves' hyperthyroidism. The CDR3 reads CASSLSTPRDGNYGYTF. DNA of the CDR3: TGTGCCAGCAGCTTATCAACCCCGCGGGACGGTAACTATGGCTACACCTTC.